This T cell receptor beta chain stems from a study of long-term antiretroviral therapy in people with HIV. With respect to this clone: Its target is not known.

The germline V gene encodes CDR1 SGHVS and CDR2 FQNEAQ. Trimming at V came to 5 bases and at J to 7 bases, leaving 9 bases not matched to a gene. This CDR3 comprises 14 residues. A v3.0 immunoSEQ assay was performed at survey level. Generated by immunoSEQ multiplex PCR, the TCRdb table keeps only in-frame clones and is missing some. This sample has over 25,000 clones, with 87% found just once. Study-level results: Control repertoires displayed wider CDR3 length ranges than the HIV repertoires. Repertoire composition at all time points was dominated by clones that had expanded before ART. Diversity went up after ART and still fell short of transplant donor controls. Blood was collected between 2004 and 2017, possibly under older ART regimens.

The material was unsorted PBMCs, obtained 1.1 years after starting antiretroviral therapy. The chain is built from TRBV7-8 and TRBJ2-7, with 9 positions matching TRBD1. This sequence originates from a man between 18 and 35 years old with HIV. The CDR3 bases are TGTGCCAGCAGCGCCGGGACAGGGTGGGGAGAGCAGTACTTC. This codes for CASSAGTGWGEQYF.